Listed below are T cell receptor beta chains from one sample, sequenced in a study of post-analysis software for immune sequencing data. MiXCR, run by TCRdb on the PCR reads, gives a single entry per CDR3 protein. The sample holds roughly 870,000 distinct CDR3 sequences, under 70% seen once. The material sequenced was blood. These receptor sequences come from a girl aged 10-17 years with multiple sclerosis. Both conserved end residues are part of each CDR3. The order of the fields is clone size, CDR3 length, V gene, J gene, CDR3 protein. Part of the rows lack a size; the others show once, few, many or a class for expanded clones.

>-|14|TRBV5-1|TRBJ1-1
CASSLNKGNTEAFF
>-|11|TRBV20-1|TRBJ1-2
CSAGDRTGYTF
>-|15|TRBV5-5|-
CASSLGGSGKNIQYF
>few|13|TRBV6-1|TRBJ2-7
CASSERGSYEQYF
>-|14|TRBV20-1|TRBJ2-5
CSASPGGKEETQYF
>few|16|TRBV29-1|TRBJ2-1
CSARQYPREEYNEQFF
>-|13|TRBV28|TRBJ2-7
CASSPVLRDEQYF
>-|14|TRBV7-3|TRBJ1-2
CASSQDRGGGGYTF
>-|14|TRBV7-2|-
CASRFGGAFGEQYF
>-|17|TRBV10-3|TRBJ2-6
CATGSLFGVSGANVLTF
>once|18|TRBV20-1|TRBJ2-7
CSAVSGTGGAMESYGQYF
>few|18|TRBV20-1|TRBJ2-1
CSASRTSGSPLSYNEQFF
>-|15|TRBV5-1|TRBJ2-3
CASSSPGQDLRRQYF
>-|13|TRBV9|TRBJ1-2
CASSVGAGDGYTF
>-|14|TRBV20-1|TRBJ1-1
CSASAGGGRTEAFF
>-|17|TRBV4-1|TRBJ2-5
CASSQVDPRLASWTQYF
>-|12|TRBV6-2/TRBV6-3|TRBJ1-2
CASHIGPDGYTF